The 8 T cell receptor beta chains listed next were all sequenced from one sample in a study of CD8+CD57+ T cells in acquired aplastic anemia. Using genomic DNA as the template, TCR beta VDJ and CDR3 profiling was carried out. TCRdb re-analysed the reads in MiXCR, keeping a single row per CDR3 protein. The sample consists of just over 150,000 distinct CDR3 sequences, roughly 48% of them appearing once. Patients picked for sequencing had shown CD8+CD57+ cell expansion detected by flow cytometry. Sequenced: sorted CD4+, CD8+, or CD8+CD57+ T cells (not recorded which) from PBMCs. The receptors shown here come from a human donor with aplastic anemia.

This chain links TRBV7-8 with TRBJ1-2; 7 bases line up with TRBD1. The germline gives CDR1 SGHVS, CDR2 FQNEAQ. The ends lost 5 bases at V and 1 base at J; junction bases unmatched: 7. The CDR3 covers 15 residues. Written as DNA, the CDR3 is TGTGCCAGCAGCCCAGACAGGGTTCGTAACTATGGCTACACCTTC. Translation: CASSPDRVRNYGYTF.

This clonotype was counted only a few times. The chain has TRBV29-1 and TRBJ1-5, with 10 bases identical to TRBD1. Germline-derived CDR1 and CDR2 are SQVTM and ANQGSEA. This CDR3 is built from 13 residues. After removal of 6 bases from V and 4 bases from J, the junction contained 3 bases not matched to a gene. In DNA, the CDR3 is TGCAGCGTGGGGGGACAGGGGAATCAGCCCCAGCATTTT. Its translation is CSVGGQGNQPQHF.

CDR3 residues: CATGQPQETQYF. The CDR3 DNA is TGTGCCACCGGACAGCCGCAAGAGACCCAGTACTTC. V is TRBV2 and J is TRBJ2-5, with TRBD1 as a possible D gene (6 bases). This CDR3 contains 12 residues. V was trimmed by 10 bases and J by 2 bases, leaving 11 bases between them. The germline V gene has CDR1 SNHLY and CDR2 FYNNEI.

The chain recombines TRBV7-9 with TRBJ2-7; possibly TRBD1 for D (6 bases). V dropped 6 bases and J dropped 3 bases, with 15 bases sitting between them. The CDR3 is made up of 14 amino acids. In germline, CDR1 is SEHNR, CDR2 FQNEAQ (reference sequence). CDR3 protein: CASSPKTGIYEQYF. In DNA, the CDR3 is TGTGCCAGCAGTCCTAAGACAGGAATCTACGAGCAGTACTTC. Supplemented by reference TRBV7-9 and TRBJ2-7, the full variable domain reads DTGVSQNPRHKITKRGQNVTFRCDPISEHNRLYWYRQTLGQGPEFLTYFQNEAQLEKSRLLSDRFSAERPKGSFSTLEIQRTEQGDSAMYLCASSPKTGIYEQYFGPGTRLTVT.

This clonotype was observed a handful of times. The DNA for the CDR3 is TGTGCCAGCAGCGTAGAGGGCGCGCTGGCACATTCCTACAATGAGCAGTTCTTC. Translation gives CASSVEGALAHSYNEQFF. V gene TRBV9 combines with J gene TRBJ2-1; no definite D call. V was cut by 0 bases and J by 1 base, with 17 bases left in between. The germline V gene has CDR1 SGDLS and CDR2 YYNGEE. The CDR3 has 18 residues.

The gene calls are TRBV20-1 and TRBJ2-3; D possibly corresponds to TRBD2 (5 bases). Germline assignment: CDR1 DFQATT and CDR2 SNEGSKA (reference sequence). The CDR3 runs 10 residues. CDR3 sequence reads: CRASGDTQYF. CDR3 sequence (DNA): TGCAGGGCGAGCGGAGATACGCAGTATTTT.

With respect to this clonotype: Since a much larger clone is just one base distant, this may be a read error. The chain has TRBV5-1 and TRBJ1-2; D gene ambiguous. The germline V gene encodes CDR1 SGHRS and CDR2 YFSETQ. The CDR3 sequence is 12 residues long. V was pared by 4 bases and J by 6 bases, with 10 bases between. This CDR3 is CASSPQVNGYTF. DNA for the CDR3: TGCGCCAGCAGCCCCCAGGTGAATGGCTACACCTTC.

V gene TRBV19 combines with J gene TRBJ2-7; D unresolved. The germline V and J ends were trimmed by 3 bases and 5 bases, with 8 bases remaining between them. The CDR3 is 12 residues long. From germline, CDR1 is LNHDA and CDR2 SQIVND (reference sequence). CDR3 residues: CASSISVDEQYF. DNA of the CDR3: TGTGCCAGTAGTATTTCTGTCGACGAGCAGTACTTC.